The T cell receptor (beta chain) described here comes from a study of blood T cell repertoires in COVID-19. This CDR3 is 19 amino acids long. Germline V lookup: CDR1 SEHNR, CDR2 FQNEAQ (reference sequence). V lost 1 base, J lost 4 bases, and 19 bases stayed unmatched. The assay was immunoSEQ multiplex PCR, and TCRdb's table has in-frame clones only and misses some. The repertoire includes 85,000 to 95,000 clones, more than 75% of them detected once, and about 25% sits in the top ten. This clonotype was obtained from a human donor in a cohort sampled during active COVID-19. The sample comprised peripheral blood. The rearrangement uses TRBV7-9 and TRBJ2-7; 7 nucleotides line up with TRBD2. The CDR3 sequence is CASSLDGGSFRGVSYEQYF. CDR3 bases: TGTGCCAGCAGCTTAGATGGCGGGAGTTTCCGGGGGGTATCGTACGAGCAGTACTTC. The complete variable domain, with remaining parts taken from reference TRBV7-9 and TRBJ2-7, reads DTGVSQNPRHKITKRGQNVTFRCDPISEHNRLYWYRQTLGQGPEFLTYFQNEAQLEKSRLLSDRFSAERPKGSFSTLEIQRTEQGDSAMYLCASSLDGGSFRGVSYEQYFGPGTRLTVT.